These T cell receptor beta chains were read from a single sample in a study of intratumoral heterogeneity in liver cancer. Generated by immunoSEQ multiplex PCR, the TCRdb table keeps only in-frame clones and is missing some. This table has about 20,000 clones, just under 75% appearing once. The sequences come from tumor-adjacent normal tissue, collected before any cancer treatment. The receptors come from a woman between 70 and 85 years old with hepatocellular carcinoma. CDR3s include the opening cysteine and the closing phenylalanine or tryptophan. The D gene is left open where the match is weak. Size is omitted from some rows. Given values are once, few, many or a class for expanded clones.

TGTGCCAGCAGCGGAGAGCCCGTCTGGGACACTCACTTGAACACTGAAGCTTTCTTT,CASSGEPVWDTHLNTEAFF,-,-,TRBJ1-1,TRBV9
TGCGCCAGCAGCCAAGTAGGGCTCGGGGAGACCCAGTACTTC,CASSQVGLGETQYF,-,-,TRBJ2-5,TRBV4-1
TGTGCCATCAGTTTAACCGGGACAGGGGATGGAGCCGGGGAGCTGTTTTTT,CAISLTGTGDGAGELFF,-,TRBD1,TRBJ2-2,TRBV10-3
TGTGCCAGCAGTTTATTTTGGGGAGGAGACGGGGAGCTGTTTTTT,CASSLFWGGDGELFF,-,-,TRBJ2-2,TRBV27
TGTGCCAGCAGCTTGGATCCTAGCACAGATACGCAGTATTTT,CASSLDPSTDTQYF,once,-,TRBJ2-3,TRBV5-6
TGTGCCAGTAGTATTTACGGAGCTAACTACGAGCAGTACTTC,CASSIYGANYEQYF,-,-,TRBJ2-7,TRBV19
TGTGCCAGCAGCATACCGGGACTAGATGCAGATACGCAGTATTTT,CASSIPGLDADTQYF,medium-sized,TRBD2,TRBJ2-3,TRBV3-1/TRBV3-2
TGTGCCAGCAGTTTCGGGGGCGGGACAGGACGAAATGAGCAGTTCTTC,CASSFGGGTGRNEQFF,-,TRBD1,TRBJ2-1,TRBV28
TGTGCCAGCAGCCAAGATCAGGGGGTTGGAGATACGCAGTATTTT,CASSQDQGVGDTQYF,few,TRBD1,TRBJ2-3,TRBV3-1/TRBV3-2
TGTGCCAGCAGCGTAGGGGGACAGCCTACCTACGAGCAGTACTTC,CASSVGGQPTYEQYF,-,TRBD1,TRBJ2-7,TRBV9
TGCGCCAGCAGCTTGGAAGGGGATGGGGTACAAGAGACCCAGTACTTC,CASSLEGDGVQETQYF,-,-,TRBJ2-5,TRBV5-1
TGTGCCAGCAGGACACAGGGATTCAACACCGGGGAGCTGTTTTTT,CASRTQGFNTGELFF,-,-,TRBJ2-2,TRBV27
TGTGCCAGTAGAATGGGAGATACGCAGTATTTT,CASRMGDTQYF,-,-,TRBJ2-3,TRBV19
TGTGCCAGTACCCGAGGACTAGGGCCGACCGGGGAGCTGTTTTTT,CASTRGLGPTGELFF,once,TRBD2,TRBJ2-2,TRBV19
TGCAGCGTTGTGGGGCGGGAGGCCAATGAGCAGTTCTTC,CSVVGREANEQFF,-,TRBD2,TRBJ2-1,TRBV29-1
TGCGCCAGCAGCTCAACTAGCGGGCCGGCCGGGGAGCTGTTTTTT,CASSSTSGPAGELFF,-,TRBD2,TRBJ2-2,TRBV5-1
TGTGCCAGCAGTCCAAGACAGCCTGGGGATCAGCCCCAGCATTTT,CASSPRQPGDQPQHF,-,-,TRBJ1-5,TRBV5-8
TGTGCCATCAGTGCAGCGGGCAATCAGCCCCAGCATTTT,CAISAAGNQPQHF,few,-,TRBJ1-5,TRBV10-3
TGCGCCAGCAGCCAGGAGACTTCTAACTCCTACAATGAGCAGTTCTTC,CASSQETSNSYNEQFF,few,-,TRBJ2-1,TRBV4-1
TGTGCCAGCAGTTTATATCCGTATGGGGGGCTCCAGCCCCAGCATTTT,CASSLYPYGGLQPQHF,-,-,TRBJ1-5,TRBV28
TGTGCCAGCAGTTACTCGACAGTAAATAGCAATCAGCCCCAGCATTTT,CASSYSTVNSNQPQHF,few,-,TRBJ1-5,TRBV6-2/TRBV6-3
TGTGCCAGCAGTACTGGGGCGCTGGGCAATCAGCCCCAGCATTTT,CASSTGALGNQPQHF,-,-,TRBJ1-5,TRBV6-5
TGTGCCAGCAGCCAAAGGGGGGGACCTTCCATAAGCTACGAGCAGTACTTC,CASSQRGGPSISYEQYF,-,-,TRBJ2-7,TRBV3-1/TRBV3-2